Below, one TCR beta chain is given with its context. Its antigen is undetermined. Germline CDR1 is SGHDN and CDR2 is FVKESK. J was trimmed by 4 bases and V by 7 bases; bases with no gene match: 6. CDR3 length: 14 amino acids. The data derive from a study of siplizumab effects on memory and regulatory T cells. The assay covered some 100,000 TCR templates per sample. The repertoire was sequenced with immunoSEQ multiplex PCR; TCRdb's copy has only in-frame clones and lacks some. The sample gives over 65,000 clones, 93% of which show up once; 5% is in the top ten. The study, taken as a whole, reports: Naive T cells looked more diverse than memory cells, and they looked like major contributors to the alloresponse.

This clonotype was sampled from a human donor in good health. The chain carries TRBV14 and TRBJ2-7; TRBD2 matches 11 bases. Sequences were obtained from CD8+ T cells sorted from blood. CDR3 protein: CASTTSGAPYEQYF. Written as DNA, the CDR3 is TGTGCCAGCACGACTAGCGGGGCGCCTTACGAGCAGTACTTC. The complete variable domain, with remaining parts taken from reference TRBV14 and TRBJ2-7, reads EAGVTQFPSHSVIEKGQTVTLRCDPISGHDNLYWYRRVMGKEIKFLLHFVKESKQDESGMPNNRFLAERTGGTYSTLKVQPAELEDSGVYFCASTTSGAPYEQYFGPGTRLTVT.